A single sample is the source of the 32 T cell receptor beta chains below, sequenced in a study of radiotherapy plus CTLA-4 blockade in lung cancer. The table came from immunoSEQ multiplex PCR; TCRdb's copy has only in-frame clones and leaves some out. The sample contains 25,000 to 40,000 clones, 70% of which appear only once. Here the sequenced sample was peripheral blood, taken from a patient treated with radiotherapy plus ipilimumab. Receptors were obtained from a human donor with non-small cell lung cancer who had stable disease on radiotherapy plus ipilimumab.

The J gene is TRBJ1-4, the V gene TRBV5-4; TRBD1 agrees at 7 bases. Losses at the gene ends were 3 bases for V and 3 bases for J; bases not matched to a gene: 8. Germline loops: CDR1 SGHNT, CDR2 YYREEE (reference sequence). The CDR3 is 16 amino acids. CDR3 in DNA: TGTGCCAGCAGCTCCGCCCGACAGGGCTCTAATGAAAAACTGTTTTTT. This sequence encodes CASSSARQGSNEKLFF.

This rearrangement joins TRBV18 to TRBJ2-1; 12 bases match TRBD2. Trimming at V came to 5 bases and at J to 3 bases, leaving 2 bases not matched to a gene. The CDR3 spans 15 residues. Germline CDR1 KGHSH, CDR2 LQKENI. This chain's CDR3 is CASSTTSGGYNEQFF. Here the CDR3 DNA reads TGTGCCAGCTCAACGACTAGCGGGGGCTACAATGAGCAGTTCTTC. The complete variable domain, with remaining parts taken from reference TRBV18 and TRBJ2-1, reads NAGVMQNPRHLVRRRGQEARLRCSPMKGHSHVYWYRQLPEEGLKFMVYLQKENIIDESGMPKERFSAEFPKEGPSILRIQQVVRGDSAAYFCASSTTSGGYNEQFFGPGTRLTVL.

In its sample, this clone was seen once. This sequence joins TRBV30 and TRBJ2-1, with D unclear. CDR1 and CDR2 from the germline V gene are GTSNPN and SVGIG (reference sequence). The ends were cut back, 0 bases at V and 9 bases at J, with 12 bases in the middle. The CDR3 has 13 amino acids. DNA of the CDR3: TGTGCCTGGAGTGTACCAGAGGACGGTGAGCAGTTCTTC. This codes for CAWSVPEDGEQFF.

This sequence joins TRBV10-3 and TRBJ2-3; D remains ambiguous. V lost 4 bases, J lost 4 bases, and 6 bases lay in between. The V gene's germline CDR1 is ENHRY and CDR2 SYGVKD. This CDR3 spans 12 amino acids. The CDR3 DNA is TGTGCCATCAGTGTGGATTCAGATACGCAGTATTTT. Its translation is CAISVDSDTQYF.

V and J are TRBV29-1 and TRBJ1-2; 8 bases map to TRBD1. Trimming removed 6 bases from V and 3 bases from J; junction bases left unmatched: 6. Germline V gene sequence: CDR1 SQVTM, CDR2 ANQGSEA. The length of the CDR3 is 13 residues. CDR3 residues: CSVLRDRYYGYTF. The CDR3 DNA sequence: TGCAGCGTGCTCCGGGACAGGTACTATGGCTACACCTTC.

This chain joins TRBV4-2 and TRBJ1-1, with D perhaps TRBD1 (6 bases). From germline, CDR1 is LGHNA and CDR2 YNFKEQ. The CDR3 totals 15 residues. Trimming took off 4 bases at V and 0 bases at J, with 12 bases between the two ends. The CDR3: CASSPGGGLNTEAFF. The DNA of the CDR3 is TGTGCCAGCAGCCCAGGAGGGGGATTGAACACTGAAGCTTTCTTT.

The J gene is TRBJ2-1, the V gene TRBV28, with D hard to call. V was pared by 3 bases and J by 3 bases, with 9 bases between. The CDR3 length is 14 residues. In germline, CDR1 is MDHEN, CDR2 SYDVKM. CDR3 protein: CASSLQDYYNEQFF. CDR3 in DNA: TGTGCCAGCAGTTTGCAGGATTACTACAATGAGCAGTTCTTC.

DNA of the CDR3: TGTGCCAGCAGCTTAAGCGGGAGTACCTACGAGCAGTACTTC. Translation: CASSLSGSTYEQYF. The chain combines TRBV7-2 with TRBJ2-7, with TRBD2 matching over 8 bases. The V segment lost 2 bases and the J segment 2 bases; nucleotides outside the gene matches: 2. In germline, CDR1 is SGHTA, CDR2 FQGNSA. There are 14 residues in the CDR3.

This sequence joins TRBV27 and TRBJ2-3; TRBD2 agrees at 11 bases. Trimming took 0 bases from V and 2 from J; bases not matched to a gene: 4. This CDR3 region has 17 residues. Germline CDR1 reads MNHEY; CDR2 reads SMNVEV (reference sequence). The CDR3 sequence is CASSLSRLAGLTDTQYF. The CDR3, as DNA: TGTGCCAGCAGTTTATCACGACTAGCGGGGCTCACAGATACGCAGTATTTT.

The rearrangement links TRBV7-8 to TRBJ1-5; D is possibly TRBD1 (5 bases). CDR1 is SGHVS and CDR2 is FQNEAQ in the germline V gene. V lost 5 bases to trimming and J lost 4 bases, with 9 bases between them. The CDR3 length is 13 residues. CDR3 sequence (DNA): TGTGCCAGCAGCCTACACAGGAATCAGCCCCAGCATTTT. This encodes CASSLHRNQPQHF.

The chain carries TRBV4-1 and TRBJ1-1; 7 bases align to TRBD1. There are 13 residues in the CDR3. Looked up from germline, CDR1 is MGHRA and CDR2 is YSYEKL. With V trimmed by 5 bases and J by 4 bases, 4 bases remained unmatched. In nucleotides, the CDR3 is TGCGCCAGCAGCTTAGACAGGGTCACTGAAGCTTTCTTT. Amino acids: CASSLDRVTEAFF.

This clone was detected a few times. V usage is TRBV5-1 and J usage is TRBJ2-6, with D perhaps matching TRBD2 (5 bases). The V end lost 1 base, the J end lost 1 base, and 9 bases lay between the germline ends. Per the germline V gene, CDR1 is SGHRS and CDR2 is YFSETQ. The CDR3 has 16 residues. As DNA, the CDR3 is TGCGCCAGCAGCTTGACGAGGGTTTCTGGGGCCAACGTCCTGACTTTC. This translates into CASSLTRVSGANVLTF.

This sequence joins TRBV28 and TRBJ2-7; maybe TRBD2 (5 bases). This CDR3 comprises 14 residues. The V gene lost 7 bases and the J gene lost 6 bases, with 19 bases spanning the gap. Germline-derived CDR1 and CDR2 are MDHEN and SYDVKM. The CDR3 sequence is CASTPVATSPEQYF. CDR3 nucleotide sequence: TGTGCCAGCACCCCGGTAGCGACCTCCCCCGAGCAGTACTTC.

The chain carries TRBV4-1 and TRBJ1-5; the D is unclear. CDR3 length: 17 residues. The V gene lost 1 base and the J gene lost 5 bases, with 18 bases spanning the gap. The germline CDR1 and CDR2 sequences are MGHRA and YSYEKL. The CDR3 bases are TGCGCCAGCAGCCAAGTCAATCTTGGTCTCGATTATCAGCCCCAGCATTTT. Translating it yields CASSQVNLGLDYQPQHF.

CDR3 sequence reads: CASTAGGASSYEQYF. The CDR3 DNA reads TGTGCCAGCACCGCAGGGGGGGCTTCCTCCTACGAGCAGTACTTC. V usage is TRBV27 and J usage is TRBJ2-7; D is perhaps TRBD1 or TRBD2 (7 bases each). The CDR3 consists of 15 residues. V was cut by 7 bases and J by 0 bases, with 16 bases left in between. The germline gives CDR1 MNHEY, CDR2 SMNVEV (reference sequence).

In this sample, this clone turned up a few times. Other DNA variants within this sample encode the same CDR3. The chain couples TRBV7-6 to TRBJ2-2; either TRBD1 or TRBD2 may fit D (6 bases each). The V gene lost 5 bases and the J gene lost 4 bases, with 20 bases spanning the gap. Looked up from germline, CDR1 is SGHVS and CDR2 is FNYEAQ. CDR3 length: 17 residues. CDR3 coding DNA: TGTGCCAGCAGCCTGGGGGCCTTCGGAGGGTCCACCGGGGAGCTGTTTTTT. Protein sequence: CASSLGAFGGSTGELFF.

This chain joins TRBV11-2 and TRBJ2-2; D uncertain. Trimming shortened V by 2 bases and J by 0 bases, and 13 bases separated the two germline ends. The CDR3 is made up of 17 amino acids. Germline V gene data show CDR1 as SGHAT and CDR2 as FQNNGV. The chain's CDR3 is CASSLSPLAANTGELFF. DNA for the CDR3: TGTGCCAGCAGCTTATCACCTCTCGCGGCGAACACCGGGGAGCTGTTTTTT.

This chain uses TRBV19 with TRBJ2-5; the D gene is possibly TRBD2 (6 bases). Germline loops: CDR1 LNHDA, CDR2 SQIVND (reference sequence). Trimming shortened V by 1 base and J by 2 bases, and 11 bases separated the two germline ends. The CDR3 is made up of 15 amino acids. The DNA for the CDR3 is TGTGCCAGTAGTATAGCAGCGGGCTATCAAGAGACCCAGTACTTC. Protein: CASSIAAGYQETQYF.

The genes are TRBV19 and TRBJ2-1; no clear D. CDR1 and CDR2 (germline): LNHDA, SQIVND (reference sequence). Trimming left V 1 base short and J 4 bases short, with 11 bases between. The CDR3 contains 15 residues. For the CDR3, the DNA is TGTGCCAGTAGTATAGGGGCTAGACCTTACAATGAGCAGTTCTTC. Translation gives CASSIGARPYNEQFF.

V usage is TRBV7-9 and J usage is TRBJ1-3; D remains ambiguous. This CDR3 is built from 13 residues. V gave up 1 base and J gave up 3 bases, with 4 bases separating them. Germline V gene sequence: CDR1 SEHNR, CDR2 FQNEAQ (reference sequence). CDR3: CASSLGDGNTIYF. In nucleotides, the CDR3 is TGTGCCAGCAGCTTAGGAGATGGAAACACCATATATTTT. The variable domain in full, with the rest retrieved from reference TRBV7-9 and TRBJ1-3, is DTGVSQNPRHKITKRGQNVTFRCDPISEHNRLYWYRQTLGQGPEFLTYFQNEAQLEKSRLLSDRFSAERPKGSFSTLEIQRTEQGDSAMYLCASSLGDGNTIYFGEGSWLTVV.

Here the CDR3 DNA reads TGTGCCAGCAGTTTAACTAGCGGGATTACCGGGGAGCTGTTTTTT. Translated, it gives CASSLTSGITGELFF. The V and J genes are TRBV28 and TRBJ2-2; 10 bases fit TRBD2. Trimming took 2 bases from V and 5 from J; bases not matched to a gene: 2. The germline CDR1 and CDR2 sequences are MDHEN and SYDVKM. This CDR3 has 15 residues.

This clone turned up a few times. The rearrangement joins TRBV7-9 to TRBJ2-1, with 8 bases lining up with TRBD2. Trimming removed 5 bases from V and 7 bases from J; junction bases left unmatched: 16. Per the germline V gene, CDR1 is SEHNR and CDR2 is FQNEAQ (reference sequence). This CDR3 has 17 amino acids. The CDR3 loop reads CASSATSGGWSENEQFF. For the CDR3, the DNA is TGTGCCAGCAGCGCGACCTCGGGAGGGTGGTCGGAAAATGAGCAGTTCTTC.

V is TRBV28 and J is TRBJ1-1; tentatively, D is TRBD1 (6 bases). This CDR3 contains 15 residues. CDR1 is MDHEN, CDR2 SYDVKM, per germline. V lost 4 bases and J 0 bases, leaving 12 bases between the germline ends. The CDR3 is CASSSLGTLNTEAFF. Written as DNA, the CDR3 is TGTGCCAGCAGTTCCCTCGGGACACTGAACACTGAAGCTTTCTTT.

This chain joins TRBV10-3 and TRBJ2-3; D perhaps matches TRBD2 (6 bases). The CDR3 contains 14 residues. Trimming pared 6 bases from V and 4 bases from J, leaving 14 bases between. The germline CDR1 and CDR2 sequences are ENHRY and SYGVKD. DNA for the CDR3: TGTGCCATCAGCGAGGGGACTGTTCCAGATACGCAGTATTTT. It is translated as CAISEGTVPDTQYF.

V and J are TRBV7-2 and TRBJ2-6; TRBD1 agrees at 10 bases. Germline V gene sequence: CDR1 SGHTA, CDR2 FQGNSA. Losses at the gene ends were 4 bases for V and 2 bases for J; bases not matched to a gene: 5. This CDR3 has 17 residues. DNA of the CDR3: TGTGCCAGCAGCTCTATAGGACAGGGGGCTGGGGCCAACGTCCTGACTTTC. It codes for CASSSIGQGAGANVLTF.

The rearrangement uses TRBV7-2 and TRBJ2-5; a possible D gene is TRBD2 (5 bases). The length of the CDR3 is 14 residues. Trimming took 5 bases from V and 5 from J, leaving 15 bases between them. Germline V gives CDR1 SGHTA, CDR2 FQGNSA. Here the CDR3 reads CASSGGPVLETQYF. CDR3 nucleotides: TGTGCCAGCAGCGGCGGGCCAGTCCTGGAGACCCAGTACTTC. Filled out from reference TRBV7-2 and TRBJ2-5, the complete variable domain reads GAGVSQSPSNKVTEKGKDVELRCDPISGHTALYWYRQSLGQGLEFLIYFQGNSAPDKSGLPSDRFSAERTGGSVSTLTIQRTQQEDSAVYLCASSGGPVLETQYFGPGTRLLVL.

The gene calls are TRBV5-5 and TRBJ1-3, with D uncertain. CDR1 is SGHKS, CDR2 YYEKEE, per germline (reference sequence). Trimming stripped 2 bases from V and 3 bases from J, with 18 bases between. CDR3 length equals 17 residues. CDR3 nucleotide sequence: TGTGCCAGCAGCTTAGAAAAAACAGTGGATGATGGAAACACCATATATTTT. Translating gives CASSLEKTVDDGNTIYF.

The chain has TRBV13 and TRBJ2-2; a weak D match, TRBD2 (6 bases). Trimming cost V 1 base and J 4 bases, with 10 bases left between them. CDR1 is PRHDT and CDR2 is FYEKMQ in the germline V gene (reference sequence). The CDR3 runs 15 residues. The CDR3 DNA follows: TGTGCCAGCAGCTTAGTTCCCGGGGGCACCGGGGAGCTGTTTTTT. It specifies CASSLVPGGTGELFF. Supplemented by reference TRBV13 and TRBJ2-2, the full variable domain reads AAGVIQSPRHLIKEKRETATLKCYPIPRHDTVYWYQQGPGQDPQFLISFYEKMQSDKGSIPDRFSAQQFSDYHSELNMSSLELGDSALYFCASSLVPGGTGELFFGEGSRLTVL.

This clone was seen once. This CDR3 reads CASSVLQGASGMVGRYF. CDR3 in DNA: TGTGCCAGCAGTGTTCTACAGGGGGCGAGCGGGATGGTCGGTCGGTACTTC. The chain joins TRBV2 to TRBJ2-7, with 9 bases lining up with TRBD1. With 4 bases clipped from V and 12 bases from J, the junction kept 22 bases outside the gene matches. This CDR3 contains 17 residues. The V gene's germline CDR1 is SNHLY and CDR2 FYNNEI.

The V gene is TRBV11-3, the J gene TRBJ2-3; D not certain. The CDR3 consists of 14 residues. Deletions cut 0 bases from V and 0 bases from J, with 4 bases between. The V gene's germline CDR1 is SGHNT and CDR2 YENEEA. The CDR3 spells CASSLDDSTDTQYF. The CDR3 coding sequence is TGTGCCAGCAGCTTAGATGACAGCACAGATACGCAGTATTTT.

This chain connects TRBV7-9 to TRBJ2-5; a weak D match, TRBD2 (6 bases). The CDR3 is 14 amino acids. CDR1 SEHNR and CDR2 FQNEAQ come from the germline V gene (reference sequence). V shed 5 bases and J shed 4 bases, with 14 bases lying between them. The CDR3 region has the DNA TGTGCCAGCAGCCTTGGACCGCGGGGAGAGACCCAGTACTTC. Its translation: CASSLGPRGETQYF.

This chain connects TRBV15 to TRBJ2-5; D is undetermined. There are 12 residues in the CDR3. Germline-derived CDR1 and CDR2 are LNHNV and YYDKDF (reference sequence). The V end lost 1 base, the J end lost 4 bases, and 4 bases lay between the germline ends. This CDR3 reads CATSRVAETQYF. The CDR3 coding sequence is TGTGCCACCAGCAGAGTTGCAGAGACCCAGTACTTC.